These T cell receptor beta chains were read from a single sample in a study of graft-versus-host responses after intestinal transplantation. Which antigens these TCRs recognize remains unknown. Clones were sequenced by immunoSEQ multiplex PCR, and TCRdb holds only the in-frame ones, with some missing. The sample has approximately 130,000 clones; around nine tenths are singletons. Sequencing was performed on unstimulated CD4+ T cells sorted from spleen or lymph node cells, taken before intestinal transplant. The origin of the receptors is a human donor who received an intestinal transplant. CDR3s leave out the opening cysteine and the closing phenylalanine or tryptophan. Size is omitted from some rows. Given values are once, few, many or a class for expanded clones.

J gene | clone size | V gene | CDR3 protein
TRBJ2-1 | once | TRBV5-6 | ASSLYRGYHEQF
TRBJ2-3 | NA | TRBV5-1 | ASSLAALGDTQY
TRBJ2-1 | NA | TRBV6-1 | ASSARRGNEQF
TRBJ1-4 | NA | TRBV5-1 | ASSLATGQTIF
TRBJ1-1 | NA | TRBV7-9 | ASSPNGRGGSEAF
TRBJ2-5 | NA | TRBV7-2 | ASSVGGMQETQY
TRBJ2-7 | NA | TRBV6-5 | ASTTTKAPYEQY
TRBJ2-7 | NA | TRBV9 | ASSLGPNYEQY
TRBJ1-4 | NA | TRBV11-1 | ASSFGRGEEKLF
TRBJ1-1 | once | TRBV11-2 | ASSLATDRLKAF
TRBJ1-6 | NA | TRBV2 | ASSKDGLYNSPLH
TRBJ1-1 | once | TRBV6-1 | ASSAQTLNTEAF
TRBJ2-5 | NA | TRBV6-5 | AASLGGSETQY
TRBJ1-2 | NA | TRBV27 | ASSLYSRDRVDYGYT
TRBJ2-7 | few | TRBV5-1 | ASRASGGPEQY
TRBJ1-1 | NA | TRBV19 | ASSRRGLTEAF
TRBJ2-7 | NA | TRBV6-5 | ATGRDVYEQY
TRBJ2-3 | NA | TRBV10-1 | ASRASQGTDTQY
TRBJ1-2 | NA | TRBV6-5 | ASRSTGGVRKGYT
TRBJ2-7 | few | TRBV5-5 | ASSLVGGLLRDEQY